This T cell receptor beta chain was obtained from a study of blood T cell repertoires in COVID-19. At the level of the study: PBMCs, B-cell-depleted T cells, or T cells were the source of the cDNA or gDNA that made up the material.

CDR3 length: 12 residues. The germline V gene encodes CDR1 SEHNR and CDR2 FQNEAQ (reference sequence). The ends were cut back, 4 bases at V and 4 bases at J, with 8 bases in the middle. Original analysis: Estimation of nucleated cell counts relied on the amplification of reference gene primers. Using immunoSEQ multiplex PCR, the repertoire was profiled, and TCRdb retains in-frame clones only, with some absent. D and trimming were read from the DNA, whereas the V and J calls and clone size are those reported in that table. Of roughly 70,000 clones listed, 76% were seen once; the top ten hold about 15%.

This chain joins TRBV7-9 and TRBJ2-7, with D unclear. Sequencing was carried out using peripheral blood. This TCR was recovered from a man between 60 and 75 years old with COVID-19, enrolled during active disease. Written as DNA, the CDR3 is TGTGCCAGCAGCTCGCGTTCATACGAGCAGTACTTC. This sequence encodes CASSSRSYEQYF.